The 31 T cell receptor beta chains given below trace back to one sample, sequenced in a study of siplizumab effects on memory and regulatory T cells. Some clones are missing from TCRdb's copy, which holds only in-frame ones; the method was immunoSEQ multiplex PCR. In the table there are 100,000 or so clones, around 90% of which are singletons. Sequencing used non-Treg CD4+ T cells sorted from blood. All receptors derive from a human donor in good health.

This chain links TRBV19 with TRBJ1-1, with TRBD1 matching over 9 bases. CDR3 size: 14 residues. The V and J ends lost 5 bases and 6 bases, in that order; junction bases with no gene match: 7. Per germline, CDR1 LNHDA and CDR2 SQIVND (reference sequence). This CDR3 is CASSWDRDWPEAFF. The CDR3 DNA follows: TGTGCCAGTAGTTGGGACAGGGATTGGCCTGAAGCTTTCTTT.

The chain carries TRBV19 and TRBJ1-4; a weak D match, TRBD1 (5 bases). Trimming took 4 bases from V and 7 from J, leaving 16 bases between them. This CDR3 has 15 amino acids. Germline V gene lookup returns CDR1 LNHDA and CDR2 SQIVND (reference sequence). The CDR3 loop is CASSNGGFFGEKLFF. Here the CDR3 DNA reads TGTGCCAGTAGTAACGGGGGTTTCTTTGGTGAAAAACTGTTTTTT.

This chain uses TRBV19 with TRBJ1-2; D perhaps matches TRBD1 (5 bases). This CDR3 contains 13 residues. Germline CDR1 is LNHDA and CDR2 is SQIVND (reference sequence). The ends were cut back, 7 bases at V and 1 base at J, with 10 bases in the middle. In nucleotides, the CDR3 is TGTGCCAGTATCGGGGGACTTAACTATGGCTACACCTTC. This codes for CASIGGLNYGYTF.

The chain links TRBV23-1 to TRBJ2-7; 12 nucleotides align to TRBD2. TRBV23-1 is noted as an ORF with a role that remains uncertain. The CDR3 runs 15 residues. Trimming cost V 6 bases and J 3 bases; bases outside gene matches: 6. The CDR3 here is CASRDPGLAGYEQYF. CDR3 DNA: TGCGCCAGCAGGGACCCGGGACTAGCGGGCTACGAGCAGTACTTC.

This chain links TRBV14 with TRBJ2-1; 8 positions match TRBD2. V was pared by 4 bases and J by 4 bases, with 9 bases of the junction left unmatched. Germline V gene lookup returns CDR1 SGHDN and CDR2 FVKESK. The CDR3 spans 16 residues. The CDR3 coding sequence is TGTGCCAGCAGCCCCCCAACTAGCGGAGTTTACAATGAGCAGTTCTTC. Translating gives CASSPPTSGVYNEQFF.

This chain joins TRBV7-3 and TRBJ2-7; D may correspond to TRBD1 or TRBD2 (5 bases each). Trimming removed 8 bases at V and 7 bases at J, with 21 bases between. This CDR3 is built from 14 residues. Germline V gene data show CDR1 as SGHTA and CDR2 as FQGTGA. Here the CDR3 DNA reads TGTGCCAGCGCCGAGGGGCCGGGATTGCGTGAGCAGTACTTC. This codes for CASAEGPGLREQYF.

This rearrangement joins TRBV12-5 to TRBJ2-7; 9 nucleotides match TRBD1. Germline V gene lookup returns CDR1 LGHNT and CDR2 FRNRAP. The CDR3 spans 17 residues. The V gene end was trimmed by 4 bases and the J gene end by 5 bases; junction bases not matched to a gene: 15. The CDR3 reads CASGSIFPGQGRNEQYF. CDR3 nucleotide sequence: TGTGCTAGTGGTTCGATTTTCCCGGGACAGGGACGTAACGAGCAGTACTTC.

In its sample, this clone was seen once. The CDR3 DNA sequence: TGTGCCAGCTCACCAGGAACGACGGGACAGCTGAACACTGAAGCTTTCTTT. Protein: CASSPGTTGQLNTEAFF. The V and J genes are TRBV18 and TRBJ1-1, with TRBD1 matching over 7 bases. CDR1 and CDR2 from the germline V gene are KGHSH and LQKENI. V shed 2 bases, J shed 0 bases, and the junction held 9 bases outside the gene matches. The CDR3 is 17 amino acids.

This chain's CDR3 is CASSRQSSNQPQHF. As DNA, the CDR3 is TGTGCCAGCAGTCGACAGTCTAGCAATCAGCCCCAGCATTTT. J is TRBJ1-5 and V is TRBV28, with TRBD1 as a possible D gene (5 bases). The germline CDR1 and CDR2 sequences are MDHEN and SYDVKM. V was shortened by 5 bases and J by 0 bases, with 8 bases between the two germline ends. This CDR3 is 14 amino acids long.

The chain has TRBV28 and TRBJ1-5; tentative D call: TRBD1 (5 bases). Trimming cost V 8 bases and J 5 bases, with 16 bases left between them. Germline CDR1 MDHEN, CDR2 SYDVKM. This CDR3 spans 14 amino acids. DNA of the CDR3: TGTGCCAGCTCCATAGGGGAGGGCTATCAGCCCCAGCATTTT. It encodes CASSIGEGYQPQHF.

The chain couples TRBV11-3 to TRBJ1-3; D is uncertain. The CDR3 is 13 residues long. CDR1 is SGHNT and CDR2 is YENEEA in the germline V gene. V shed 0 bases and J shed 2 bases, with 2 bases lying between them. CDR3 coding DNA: TGTGCCAGCAGCTTAGAACCTGGAAACACCATATATTTT. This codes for CASSLEPGNTIYF. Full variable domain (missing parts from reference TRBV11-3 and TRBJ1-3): EAGVVQSPRYKIIEKKQPVAFWCNPISGHNTLYWYLQNLGQGPELLIRYENEEAVDDSQLPKDRFSAERLKGVDSTLKIQPAELGDSAVYLCASSLEPGNTIYFGEGSWLTVV.

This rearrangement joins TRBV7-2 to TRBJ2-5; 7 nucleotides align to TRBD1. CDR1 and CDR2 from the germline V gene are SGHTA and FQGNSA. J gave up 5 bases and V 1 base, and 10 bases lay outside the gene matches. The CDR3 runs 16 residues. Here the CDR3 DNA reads TGTGCCAGCAGCTTAGAGGGGGCCAGCCTGGTTGAGACCCAGTACTTC. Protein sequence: CASSLEGASLVETQYF.

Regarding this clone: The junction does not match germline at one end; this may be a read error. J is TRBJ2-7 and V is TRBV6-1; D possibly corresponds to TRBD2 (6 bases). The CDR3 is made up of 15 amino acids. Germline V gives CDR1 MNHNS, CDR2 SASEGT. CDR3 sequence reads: CASRELRDSQYAQYF. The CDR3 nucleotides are TGTGCCAGCAGGGAACTCCGGGACTCCCAATACGCGCAGTACTTC.

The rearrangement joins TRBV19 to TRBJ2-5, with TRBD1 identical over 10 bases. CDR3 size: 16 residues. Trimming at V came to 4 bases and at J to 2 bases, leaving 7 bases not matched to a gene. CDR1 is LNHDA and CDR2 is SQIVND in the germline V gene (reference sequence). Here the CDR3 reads CASSKQDRGPQETQYF. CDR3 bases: TGTGCCAGTAGTAAACAAGACAGGGGGCCTCAAGAGACCCAGTACTTC.

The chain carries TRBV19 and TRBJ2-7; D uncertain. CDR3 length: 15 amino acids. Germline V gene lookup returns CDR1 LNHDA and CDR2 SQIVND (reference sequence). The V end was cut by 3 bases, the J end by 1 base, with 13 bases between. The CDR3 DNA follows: TGTGCCAGTAGTATGTTCGGGCAGGATTCCTACGAGCAGTACTTC. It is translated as CASSMFGQDSYEQYF.

In DNA, the CDR3 is TGTGCCAGCAGCAACTCCCGGGACAGGGGGTACAATGAGCAGTTCTTC. Encoded protein: CASSNSRDRGYNEQFF. The chain joins TRBV7-2 to TRBJ2-1; 11 bases match TRBD1. J was trimmed by 4 bases and V by 5 bases; bases with no gene match: 7. Germline values: CDR1 SGHTA, CDR2 FQGNSA. The CDR3 sequence is 16 residues long.

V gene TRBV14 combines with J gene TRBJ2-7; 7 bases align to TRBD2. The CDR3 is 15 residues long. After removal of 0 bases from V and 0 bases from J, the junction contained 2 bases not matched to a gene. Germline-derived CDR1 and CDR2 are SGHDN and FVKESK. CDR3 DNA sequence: TGTGCCAGCAGCCAAGAAGGCGGGAGCTCCTACGAGCAGTACTTC. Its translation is CASSQEGGSSYEQYF.

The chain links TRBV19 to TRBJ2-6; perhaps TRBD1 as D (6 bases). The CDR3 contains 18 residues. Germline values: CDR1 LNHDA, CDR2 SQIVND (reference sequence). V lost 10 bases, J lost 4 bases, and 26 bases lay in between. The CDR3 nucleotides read TGTGCCACCACCCCTGGGGGACACCCCGAGGCCGGGGCCAACGTCCTGACTTTC. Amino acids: CATTPGGHPEAGANVLTF.

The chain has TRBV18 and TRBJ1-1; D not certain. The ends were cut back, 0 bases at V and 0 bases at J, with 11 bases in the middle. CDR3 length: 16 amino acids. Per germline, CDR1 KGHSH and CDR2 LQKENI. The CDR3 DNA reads TGTGCCAGCTCACCACCGGTCGGTCGGATGAACACTGAAGCTTTCTTT. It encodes CASSPPVGRMNTEAFF.

CDR3 DNA sequence: TGTGCCAGCAGAGGAACAAGGGGGGCTTACGAAAAACTGTTTTTT. Translation gives CASRGTRGAYEKLFF. The chain uses TRBV25-1 and TRBJ1-4; weak D call: TRBD1 (6 bases). The V end lost 6 bases, the J end lost 8 bases, and 19 bases lay between the germline ends. CDR1 MGHDK and CDR2 SYGVNS come from the germline V gene. This CDR3 is built from 15 residues.

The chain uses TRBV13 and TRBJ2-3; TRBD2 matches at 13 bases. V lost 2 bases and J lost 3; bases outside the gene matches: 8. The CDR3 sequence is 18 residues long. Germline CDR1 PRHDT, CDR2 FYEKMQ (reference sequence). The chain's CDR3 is CASSLLPGTSGITDTQYF. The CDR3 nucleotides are TGTGCCAGCAGCTTACTCCCCGGGACTAGCGGGATAACAGATACGCAGTATTTT.

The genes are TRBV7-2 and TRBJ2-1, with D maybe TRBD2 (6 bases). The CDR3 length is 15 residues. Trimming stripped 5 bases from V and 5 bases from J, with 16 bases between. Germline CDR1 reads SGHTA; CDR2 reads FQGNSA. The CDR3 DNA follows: TGTGCCAGCAGCCGGGGGACCCCCTGGGACAATGAGCAGTTCTTC. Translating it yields CASSRGTPWDNEQFF.

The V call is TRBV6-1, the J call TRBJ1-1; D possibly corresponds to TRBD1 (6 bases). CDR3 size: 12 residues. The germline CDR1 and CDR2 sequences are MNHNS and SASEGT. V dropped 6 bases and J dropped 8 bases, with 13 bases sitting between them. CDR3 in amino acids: CASSHTDREAFF. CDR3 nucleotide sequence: TGTGCCAGCAGCCATACCGACAGGGAAGCTTTCTTT.

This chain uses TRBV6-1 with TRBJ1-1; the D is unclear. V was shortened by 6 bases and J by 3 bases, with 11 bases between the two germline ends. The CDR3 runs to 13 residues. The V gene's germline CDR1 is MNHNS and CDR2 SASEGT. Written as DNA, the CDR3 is TGTGCCAGCAGAGATAACTTTTACACTGAAGCTTTCTTT. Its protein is CASRDNFYTEAFF.

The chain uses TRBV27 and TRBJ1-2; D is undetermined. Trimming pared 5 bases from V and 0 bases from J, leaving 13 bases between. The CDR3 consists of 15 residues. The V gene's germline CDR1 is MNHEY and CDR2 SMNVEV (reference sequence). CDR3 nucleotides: TGTGCCAGCAGTCTTTCGTACTTAGCTAACTATGGCTACACCTTC. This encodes CASSLSYLANYGYTF.

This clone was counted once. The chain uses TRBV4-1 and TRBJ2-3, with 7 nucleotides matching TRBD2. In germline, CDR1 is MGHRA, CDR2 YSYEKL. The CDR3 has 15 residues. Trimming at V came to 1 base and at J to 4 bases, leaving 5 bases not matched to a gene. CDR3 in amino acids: CASSQGSGNSDTQYF. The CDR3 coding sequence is TGCGCCAGCAGCCAAGGGAGCGGGAACTCAGATACGCAGTATTTT.

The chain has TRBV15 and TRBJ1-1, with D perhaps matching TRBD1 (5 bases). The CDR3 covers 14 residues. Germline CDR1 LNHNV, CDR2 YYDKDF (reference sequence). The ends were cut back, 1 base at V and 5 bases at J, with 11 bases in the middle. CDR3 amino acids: CATSRVQGWTEAFF. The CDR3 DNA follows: TGTGCCACCAGCAGAGTTCAGGGTTGGACTGAAGCTTTCTTT.

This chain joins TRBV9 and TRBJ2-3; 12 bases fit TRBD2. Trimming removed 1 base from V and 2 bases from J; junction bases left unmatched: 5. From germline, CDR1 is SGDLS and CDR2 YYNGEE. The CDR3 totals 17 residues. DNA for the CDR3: TGTGCCAGCAGCGTAACCGGACTAGCGGGATCCACAGATACGCAGTATTTT. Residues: CASSVTGLAGSTDTQYF.

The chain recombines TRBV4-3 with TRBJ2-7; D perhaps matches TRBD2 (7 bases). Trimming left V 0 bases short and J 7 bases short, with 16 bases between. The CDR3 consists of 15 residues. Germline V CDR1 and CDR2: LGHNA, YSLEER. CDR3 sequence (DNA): TGCGCCAGCAGCCAAGACGGCGGGGGCTCAAAAGAGCAGTACTTC. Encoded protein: CASSQDGGGSKEQYF.

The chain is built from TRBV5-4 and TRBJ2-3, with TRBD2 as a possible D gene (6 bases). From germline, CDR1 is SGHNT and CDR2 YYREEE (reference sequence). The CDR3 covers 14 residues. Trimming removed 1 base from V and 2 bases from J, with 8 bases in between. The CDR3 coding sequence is TGTGCCAGCAGCTTGAGGGACTTCACAGATACGCAGTATTTT. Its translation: CASSLRDFTDTQYF.

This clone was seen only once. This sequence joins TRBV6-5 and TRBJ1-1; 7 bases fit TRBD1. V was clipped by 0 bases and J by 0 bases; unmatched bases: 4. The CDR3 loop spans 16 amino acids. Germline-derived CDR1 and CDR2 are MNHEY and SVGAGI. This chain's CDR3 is CASSYSWGTVNTEAFF. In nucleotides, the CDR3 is TGTGCCAGCAGTTACTCATGGGGGACAGTGAACACTGAAGCTTTCTTT.